A selection of T cell receptor beta chains follows, all from one sample in a study of blood T cell repertoires in COVID-19. Here immunoSEQ multiplex PCR was the method, and the copy in TCRdb shows in-frame clones only, minus some. Here the sample spans under 350,000 clones, around nine tenths being singletons. Sequenced input: peripheral blood. The origin of the receptors is a woman aged 25 to 39 with COVID-19, enrolled during active disease. Each CDR3 is given with its conserved first and last residue.

j_gene	v_gene	CDR3aa
TRBJ1-5	TRBV3-1/TRBV3-2	CASSLGGANQPQHF
TRBJ2-7	TRBV19	CASSIGGLEEEQYF
TRBJ1-2	TRBV19	CASSPGTGSDYGYTF
TRBJ1-1	TRBV3-1/TRBV3-2	CASSQGRGRDTEAFF
TRBJ1-5	TRBV27	CASSFGRDQPQHF
TRBJ2-7	TRBV5-1	CASSIQSTGQTYEQYF
TRBJ2-2	TRBV19	CASSKAGEATGELFF
TRBJ2-5	TRBV6-1	CASSEPARGQETQYF
TRBJ2-5	TRBV6-6	CASSYRGQETQYF
TRBJ2-3	TRBV6-5	CASSYRTSGVGDTQYF
TRBJ1-2	TRBV30	CAWKTTGHWSDYGYTF
TRBJ1-1	TRBV5-1	CASSRSTGVGTEAFF
TRBJ2-7	TRBV12-3/TRBV12-4	CASSLESYEQYF
TRBJ1-6	TRBV6-5	CASSYSGRVDSPLHF
TRBJ2-3	TRBV3-1/TRBV3-2	CASSQIIAGGQYF
TRBJ2-1	TRBV5-1	CASSRGTSGSINPYNEQFF
TRBJ2-1	TRBV2	CASSGAGMTYNEQFF
TRBJ1-1	TRBV28	CASSLPQGQLNTEAFF
TRBJ2-1	TRBV6-8	CASSSGGRAGNEQFF
TRBJ2-1	TRBV4-2	CASSQGGGTSGIYNEQFF
TRBJ2-7	TRBV30	CAWSVGGEQYF
TRBJ1-1	TRBV29-1	CSVPRQGLNTEAFF
TRBJ1-5	TRBV2	CASSGQGVNQPQHF
TRBJ2-3	TRBV9	CASSVLSRFSTDTQYF
TRBJ1-5	TRBV7-9	CASSPPGQLNQPQHF
TRBJ2-7	TRBV19	CASSIGQLYEQYF
TRBJ1-4	TRBV27	CAAGTRLTPGHRNEKLFF
TRBJ2-7	TRBV18	CASSFYENYEQYF
TRBJ2-2	TRBV5-1	CASSAGALAGVGTGELFF
TRBJ2-7	TRBV2	CASSELSRADEQYF
TRBJ1-5	TRBV27	CASSLFAGTQPQHF
TRBJ1-1	TRBV6-1	CASSEGWGSTEAFF
TRBJ2-3	TRBV5-6	CASSSTEGLAAGKDTQYF
TRBJ2-1	TRBV27	CASSGLAGGGQFF
TRBJ2-2	TRBV19	CASRERGTGELFF
TRBJ1-3	TRBV6-1	CASSVGITSSGNTIYF
TRBJ1-2	TRBV28	CASSLNWDYYTF
TRBJ1-2	TRBV30	CAWSPGGDGYTF
TRBJ1-6	TRBV6-5	CASRDRDNSPLHF
TRBJ2-2	TRBV5-1	CASSLGGRTNTGELFF
TRBJ1-6	TRBV6-5	CASRTSYNSPLHF
TRBJ1-2	TRBV21-1	CASSKSGTGVNGYTF
TRBJ2-2	TRBV28	CASSPRTSGSRLGELFF
TRBJ2-5	TRBV4-3	CASSQPGQGETQYF
TRBJ2-5	TRBV28	CASRAGVVVGQETQYF
TRBJ2-7	TRBV7-2	CASSFTVREQYF
TRBJ2-2	TRBV6-6	CASVRNTGELFF
TRBJ1-3	TRBV5-1	CASSRLMLESGNTIYF
TRBJ1-1	TRBV5-1	CASTRRGGLNTEAFF
TRBJ1-1	TRBV25-1	CASSDPGAEAFF
TRBJ1-1	TRBV6-5	CASSLSSGWVAEAFF
TRBJ2-1	TRBV7-3	CASSLRASGSYNEQFF
TRBJ2-7	TRBV7-9	CASSPGASGSYEQYF
TRBJ2-7	TRBV3-1/TRBV3-2	CASSLPSGRISYEQYF
TRBJ2-3	TRBV30	CAWIGTGASYTQYF
TRBJ1-5	TRBV18	CASSQARDQPQHF
TRBJ2-3	TRBV24-1	CATSGGQSTPSTDTQYF
TRBJ1-2	TRBV6-2/TRBV6-3	CASSPGQNYGYTF
TRBJ1-1	TRBV6-6	CASSHRVPEAFF
TRBJ1-1	TRBV28	CASHPTGRVIGNTEAFF